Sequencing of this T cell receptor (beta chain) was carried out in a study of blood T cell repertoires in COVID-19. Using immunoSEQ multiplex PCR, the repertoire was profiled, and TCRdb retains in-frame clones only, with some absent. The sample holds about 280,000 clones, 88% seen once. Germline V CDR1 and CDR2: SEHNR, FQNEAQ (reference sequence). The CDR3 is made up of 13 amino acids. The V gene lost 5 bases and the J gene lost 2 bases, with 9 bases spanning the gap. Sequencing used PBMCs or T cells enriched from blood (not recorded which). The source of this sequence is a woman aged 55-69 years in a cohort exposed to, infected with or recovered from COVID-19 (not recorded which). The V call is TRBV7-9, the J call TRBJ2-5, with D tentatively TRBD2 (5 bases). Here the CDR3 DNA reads TGTGCCAGCAGCCGAGCGGCACAAGAGACCCAGTACTTC. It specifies CASSRAAQETQYF.